The clone carrying this TCR beta chain showed up just a few times. What it binds is not known. TCRdb processed the RACE reads anew with MiXCR; each CDR3 protein has one entry. Here the sample spans over 85,000 distinct CDR3 sequences, under 15% being singletons. The sample comes from a study of human T cells and chemical hapten exposure. In germline, CDR1 is SGDLS, CDR2 YYNGEE. Trimming pared 3 bases from V and 6 bases from J, leaving 8 bases between. The CDR3 covers 12 residues. Study-wide results and limits: As patch test score rose, PT1 expanded TCR counts tended to rise as well.

Time point defined: patch test 1, 2 weeks after DPC sensitization. Documented treatment: therapeutic diphenylcyclopropenone sensitization with weekly scalp DPC. The J gene is TRBJ2-3, the V gene TRBV9; no definite D call. The receptor comes from a woman in her forties with alopecia areata. Some clones in this sample may be carry-over from other donors' samples. Here the sequenced sample was whole blood, taken in connection with sensitization to the hapten diphenylcyclopropenone (DPC). In DNA form, the CDR3 reads TGTGCCAGCAGCGCGGACCTTGATACGCAGTATTTT. This sequence encodes CASSADLDTQYF.